This T cell receptor beta chain came from a study of identical twins. TCRdb re-derived calls from the 5' RACE reads in MiXCR, one entry per CDR3 protein. Here the sample spans hundreds of thousands of distinct CDR3 sequences, roughly 8% being singletons. This clonotype has only a few counts. These data were also filed under a second study, of yellow fever vaccine responses in identical twins.

Sequences were obtained from PBMCs. This sequence was found in a woman between 18 and 29 years old in good health.

CDR3 in DNA: TGTGCCAGCAGCTCCCAGGGACAGGGGGTCACCGGGGAGCTGTTTTTT. It yields the protein CASSSQGQGVTGELFF. The J gene is TRBJ2-2, the V gene TRBV9; TRBD1 aligns across 11 bases. This CDR3 comprises 16 residues. Germline V lookup: CDR1 SGDLS, CDR2 YYNGEE. Trimming cost V 4 bases and J 4 bases; bases outside gene matches: 6.